Listed below are T cell receptor beta chains from one sample, sequenced in a study of T cell responses to AZD1222 COVID-19 vaccine. The protocol was immunoSEQ multiplex PCR, while the TCRdb copy is restricted to in-frame clones and leaves out a portion. The data contain approximately 140,000 clones, 75% to 95% of them singletons. Material: peripheral blood, obtained 28 days after the second AZD1222 dose. The receptors derive from an adult who received the AZD1222 COVID-19 vaccine. The CDR3 runs from the conserved cysteine through the conserved F or W. A D gene is named only where the DNA matches it firmly. For some rows the clone size is stated as once, few or many, or as a class when expanded; others skip it.

cdr3_length d_call clone_size j_call v_call cdr3_aa cdr3_nt
15 . few TRBJ1-1 TRBV4-1 CASSQGYPSNTEAFF TGCGCCAGCAGCCAAGGCTACCCGTCGAACACTGAAGCTTTCTTT
13 TRBD2 . TRBJ2-1 TRBV6-5 CASSQGLANEQFF TGTGCCAGCAGTCAGGGACTAGCGAATGAGCAGTTCTTC
12 . . TRBJ2-3 TRBV7-3 CASSLNSDTQYF TGTGCCAGCAGCTTAAATTCAGATACGCAGTATTTT
12 . . TRBJ2-3 TRBV11-2 CASSSGADTQYF TGTGCCAGCAGCTCCGGGGCAGATACGCAGTATTTT
15 . . TRBJ1-2 TRBV5-1 CASSLVLGQTYGYTF TGCGCCAGCAGCTTGGTTCTTGGACAGACCTATGGCTACACCTTC
18 TRBD1 . TRBJ2-2 TRBV24-1 CATSDPSGQGANTGELFF TGTGCCACCAGTGATCCGTCCGGGCAGGGGGCTAACACCGGGGAGCTGTTTTTT
14 . once TRBJ1-5 TRBV7-2 CASSLVGSNQPQHF TGTGCCAGCAGCTTAGTTGGTAGCAATCAGCCCCAGCATTTT
14 TRBD1 . TRBJ1-6 TRBV6-1 CASSEAGTGSPLHF TGTGCCAGCAGTGAAGCTGGGACAGGCTCACCCCTCCACTTT
13 . . TRBJ1-1 TRBV7-7 CASSLSLVTEAFF TGTGCTAGCAGCTTATCACTCGTCACTGAAGCTTTCTTT
12 . few TRBJ1-1 TRBV10-2 CASSEWSTEAFF TGCGCCAGCAGTGAATGGTCGACTGAAGCTTTCTTT
12 TRBD1 . TRBJ1-2 TRBV2 CASSGTGGGYTF TGTGCCAGCAGTGGGACAGGGGGAGGCTACACCTTC
16 . once TRBJ2-2 TRBV21-1 CASRSKRSSNTGELFF TGTGCCAGCAGATCGAAGCGGAGTTCGAACACCGGGGAGCTGTTTTTT
13 . . TRBJ2-5 TRBV2 CASSSGQWETQYF TGTGCCAGCAGTTCCGGACAGTGGGAGACCCAGTACTTC
15 TRBD1 . TRBJ2-2 TRBV10-3 CAIGPGQINTGELFF TGTGCCATCGGCCCGGGACAGATTAACACCGGGGAGCTGTTTTTT
13 . . TRBJ1-1 TRBV30 CAWTNGANTEAFF TGTGCCTGGACCAATGGGGCAAACACTGAAGCTTTCTTT
15 . . TRBJ1-2 TRBV3-1/TRBV3-2 CASSPSAGSNYGYTF TGTGCCAGCAGCCCCTCGGCGGGAAGTAACTATGGCTACACCTTC
14 . once TRBJ1-2 TRBV19 CASNTLDSRYGYTF TGTGCCAGTAATACCCTGGACAGCCGCTATGGCTACACCTTC
17 . . TRBJ1-1 TRBV4-3 CASSQVPGMIPGTEAFF TGCGCCAGCAGCCAAGTCCCAGGGATGATCCCCGGCACTGAAGCTTTCTTT
14 . . TRBJ1-4 TRBV12-2 CASRPAGHNEKLFF TGTGCAAGTCGCCCCGCGGGACATAATGAAAAACTGTTTTTT
15 . . TRBJ1-4 TRBV6-6 CASRQRGGSDEKLFF TGTGCCAGCAGACAGCGTGGGGGCAGCGATGAAAAACTGTTTTTT
15 . . TRBJ2-7 TRBV7-8 CASSLEAGKTYEQYF TGTGCCAGCAGCTTAGAGGCAGGGAAGACCTACGAGCAGTACTTC
15 . few TRBJ1-2 TRBV24-1 CATSDSGSVRYGYTF TGTGCCACCAGTGATTCAGGGAGTGTACGCTATGGCTACACCTTC
13 . . TRBJ1-1 TRBV12-3/TRBV12-4 CASSLVADSEAFF TGTGCCAGCAGTTTAGTGGCGGACTCTGAAGCTTTCTTT
14 TRBD2 . TRBJ2-3 TRBV5-4 CASSFTSGSDTQYF TGTGCCAGCAGCTTTACTAGCGGGAGCGATACGCAGTATTTT
15 . . TRBJ1-4 TRBV3-1/TRBV3-2 CASSPTRTLVEKLFF TGTGCCAGCAGCCCCACCAGGACACTGGTTGAAAAACTGTTTTTT
13 . . TRBJ1-1 TRBV27 CASSLGPGTEAFF TGTGCCAGCAGTTTAGGCCCGGGCACTGAAGCTTTCTTT